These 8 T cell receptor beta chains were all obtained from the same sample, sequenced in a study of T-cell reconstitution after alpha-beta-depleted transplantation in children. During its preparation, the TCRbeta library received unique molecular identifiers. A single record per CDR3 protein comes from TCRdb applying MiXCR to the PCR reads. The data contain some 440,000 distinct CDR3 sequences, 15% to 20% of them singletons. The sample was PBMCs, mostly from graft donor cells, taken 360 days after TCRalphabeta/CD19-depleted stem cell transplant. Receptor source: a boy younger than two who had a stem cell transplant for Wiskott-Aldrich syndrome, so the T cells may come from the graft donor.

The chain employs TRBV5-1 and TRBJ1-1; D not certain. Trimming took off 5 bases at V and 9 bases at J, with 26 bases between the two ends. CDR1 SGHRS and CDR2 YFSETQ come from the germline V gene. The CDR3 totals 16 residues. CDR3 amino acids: CASSGVGVGPNFKAFF. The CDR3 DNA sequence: TGCGCCAGCAGTGGGGTCGGGGTCGGCCCCAACTTCAAAGCTTTCTTT. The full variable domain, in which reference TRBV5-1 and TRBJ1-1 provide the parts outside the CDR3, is KAGVTQTPRYLIKTRGQQVTLSCSPISGHRSVSWYQQTPGQGLQFLFEYFSETQRNKGNFPGRFSGRQFSNSRSEMNVSTLELGDSALYLCASSGVGVGPNFKAFFGQGTRLTVV.

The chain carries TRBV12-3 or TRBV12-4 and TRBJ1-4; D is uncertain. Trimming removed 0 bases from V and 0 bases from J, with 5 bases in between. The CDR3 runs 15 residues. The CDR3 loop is CASSLAGATNEKLFF. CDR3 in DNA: TGTGCCAGCAGTTTAGCCGGAGCAACTAATGAAAAACTGTTTTTT.

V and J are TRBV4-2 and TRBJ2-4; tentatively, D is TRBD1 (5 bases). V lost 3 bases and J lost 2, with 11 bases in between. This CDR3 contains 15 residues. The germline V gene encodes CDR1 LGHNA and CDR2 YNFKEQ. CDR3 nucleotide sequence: TGTGCCAGCAGCCACCTTACAGGTCCCAAAAACATTCAGTACTTC. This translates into CASSHLTGPKNIQYF.

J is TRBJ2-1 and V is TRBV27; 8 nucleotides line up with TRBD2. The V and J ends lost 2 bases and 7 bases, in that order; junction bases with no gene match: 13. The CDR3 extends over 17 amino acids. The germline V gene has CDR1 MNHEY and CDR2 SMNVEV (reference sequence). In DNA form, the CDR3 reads TGTGCCAGCAGTTTACGACCGGGAGGGCCTTGGGGAAATGAGCAGTTCTTC. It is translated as CASSLRPGGPWGNEQFF.

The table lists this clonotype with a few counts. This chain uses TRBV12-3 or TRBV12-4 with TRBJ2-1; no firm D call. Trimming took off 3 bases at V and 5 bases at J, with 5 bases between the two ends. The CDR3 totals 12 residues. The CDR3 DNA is TGTGCCAGCAGTTTTGGGAACAATGAGCAGTTCTTC. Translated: CASSFGNNEQFF.

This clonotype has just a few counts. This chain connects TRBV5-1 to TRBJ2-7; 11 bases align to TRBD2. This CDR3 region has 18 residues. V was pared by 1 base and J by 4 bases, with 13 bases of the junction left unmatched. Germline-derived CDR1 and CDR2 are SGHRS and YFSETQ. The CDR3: CASSLPRPLAGGRYEQYF. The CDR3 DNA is TGCGCCAGCAGCTTGCCCCGGCCTTTAGCGGGAGGGAGGTACGAGCAGTACTTC. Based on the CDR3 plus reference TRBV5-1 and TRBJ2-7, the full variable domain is KAGVTQTPRYLIKTRGQQVTLSCSPISGHRSVSWYQQTPGQGLQFLFEYFSETQRNKGNFPGRFSGRQFSNSRSEMNVSTLELGDSALYLCASSLPRPLAGGRYEQYFGPGTRLTVT.

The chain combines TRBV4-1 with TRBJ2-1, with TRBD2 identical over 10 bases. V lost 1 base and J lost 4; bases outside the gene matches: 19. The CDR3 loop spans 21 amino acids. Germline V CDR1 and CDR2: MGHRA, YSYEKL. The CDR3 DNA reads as TGCGCCAGCAGCCAAGTGAGGACTAGCGGCGGCCCCGTGGGACCTTACAATGAGCAGTTCTTC. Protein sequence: CASSQVRTSGGPVGPYNEQFF.

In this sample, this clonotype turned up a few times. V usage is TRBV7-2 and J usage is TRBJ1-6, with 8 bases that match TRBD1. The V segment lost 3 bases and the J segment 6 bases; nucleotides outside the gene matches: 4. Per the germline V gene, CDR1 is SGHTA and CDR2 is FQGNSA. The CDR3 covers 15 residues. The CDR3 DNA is TGTGCCAGCAGCTTGTGGACAGGGTTTAATTCACCCCTCCACTTT. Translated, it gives CASSLWTGFNSPLHF.